The entry below gives a single TCR beta chain sequence along with its context. Its cognate antigen is unknown. The junction and the germline gene differ at one end; a read error may be behind it. The assay was immunoSEQ multiplex PCR, and TCRdb's table has in-frame clones only and misses some. In the table there are 100,000 to 150,000 clones, about nine tenths of which are singletons. CDR1 is LGHNA, CDR2 YNFKEQ, per germline. The CDR3 extends over 13 amino acids. The entry originates in a study of T cell responses to AZD1222 COVID-19 vaccine. Study-level points and caveats: Clonal diversity was possibly underestimated, and white British individuals and females predominated among donors. Across the whole spike, CD4 TCRs peaked at regions 160-218 and 743-854. Researchers took repertoire samples only after the peak T cell response had come. It was only a handful of AZD1222 recipients who were seropositive at baseline.

The chain employs TRBV4-2 and TRBJ1-6; D is unresolved. The starting material was peripheral blood, obtained on day 0 of AZD1222 vaccination. The source is an adult in good health. The CDR3 region has the DNA TGTGCCAGCACCCAAGACTATAATTCACCCCTCCACTTT. Its translation: CASTQDYNSPLHF.